This T cell receptor beta chain was found in a study of OX40 agonist ivuxolimab in advanced cancers. The wider study: Patients took ivuxolimab, an agonistic anti-OX40 (CD134) antibody.

The CDR3 runs to 13 residues. CDR1 SEHNR and CDR2 FQNEAQ come from the germline V gene (reference sequence). V shed 3 bases and J shed 7 bases, with 10 bases lying between them. This table comes from immunoSEQ multiplex PCR, and its TCRdb copy is limited to in-frame clones, with some not included. The sample has around 61,000 clones, approximately 80% seen once. This clone has ten or more counts. Anyone with autoimmune disease history or systemic immunosuppression was excluded. This TCR came from an adult with an advanced solid tumor such as melanoma, head and neck, liver or kidney cancer. This specimen was CD4+ or CD8+ T cells sorted from blood, taken in a trial of the OX40 agonist ivuxolimab. The rearrangement links TRBV7-9 to TRBJ2-1; weak D call: TRBD1 (5 bases). CDR3 amino acids: CASSFRGANEQFF. CDR3 bases: TGTGCCAGCAGCTTTCGTGGGGCGAATGAGCAGTTCTTC.